A selection of T cell receptor beta chains follows, all from one sample in a study of blood T cell repertoires in COVID-19. Sequenced by immunoSEQ multiplex PCR; TCRdb stores in-frame clones only, minus some. The data contain 200,000 to 250,000 clones, over 80% of them singletons. The sample taken for sequencing was peripheral blood. Receptors originate from a young woman with COVID-19, enrolled during active disease. The CDR3 runs from the conserved cysteine through the conserved F or W. The D gene is left open where the match is weak. Size is stated for part of the rows, as once, few or many counts, or as a class when the clone is expanded.

V: TRBV2; D: .; J: TRBJ1-4; size: .; DNA: TGTGCCAGCCAAGAGGGCCGAAAACTGTTTTTT; CDR3: CASQEGRKLFF
V: TRBV27; D: .; J: TRBJ2-7; size: .; DNA: TGTCTAACCTCCCCGGGACACCTCTCCTACGAGCAGTACTTC; CDR3: CLTSPGHLSYEQYF
V: TRBV19; D: TRBD2; J: TRBJ2-2; size: .; DNA: TGTGCCAGTAGTATGCCCAAACTAAGCGGGGATTTCGGAGACACCGGGGAGCTGTTTTTT; CDR3: CASSMPKLSGDFGDTGELFF
V: TRBV9; D: TRBD2; J: TRBJ2-1; size: .; DNA: TGTGCCAGCAGCGTAGCTAGGAGCGGGGGGGGCAATGAGCAGTTCTTC; CDR3: CASSVARSGGGNEQFF
V: TRBV6-5; D: TRBD1; J: TRBJ1-1; size: .; DNA: TGTGCCAGCAGTTACTCGACAGGGCTCGGGGAAGCTTTCTTT; CDR3: CASSYSTGLGEAFF
V: TRBV19; D: .; J: TRBJ1-2; size: .; DNA: TGTGCCACCGGGACCGGGAGGGGTGGTGGCTACACCTTC; CDR3: CATGTGRGGGYTF
V: TRBV11-2; D: .; J: TRBJ2-5; size: .; DNA: TGTGCCAGCAGCTTAGCCCAGAAAGAGACCCAGTACTTC; CDR3: CASSLAQKETQYF
V: TRBV6-2/TRBV6-3; D: TRBD2; J: TRBJ2-3; size: few; DNA: TGTGCCAGCAGTTTCGACATACTGGCCGCGGGGGGGAAGGATACGCAGTATTTT; CDR3: CASSFDILAAGGKDTQYF
V: TRBV6-6; D: .; J: TRBJ2-1; size: few; DNA: TGTGCCAGCAGTTACTCGAGCAGGGCGCCTGAGCAGTTCTTC; CDR3: CASSYSSRAPEQFF
V: TRBV9; D: .; J: TRBJ2-5; size: few; DNA: TGTGCCAGCAGCGAGACCCTCCGACAGGGCGGGGAGGAGACCCAGTACTTC; CDR3: CASSETLRQGGEETQYF
V: TRBV28; D: .; J: TRBJ2-2; size: once; DNA: TGTGCCAGCAGAATTGTAAGGAGGACCGGGGAGCTGTTTTTT; CDR3: CASRIVRRTGELFF
V: TRBV29-1; D: .; J: TRBJ1-1; size: .; DNA: TGCAGCGTTGTGACAGAGAACACTGAAGCTTTCTTT; CDR3: CSVVTENTEAFF
V: TRBV6-4; D: .; J: TRBJ2-1; size: .; DNA: TGTGCCAGCAGTCCACACGTAGAAGGGGGAGGGGGTGAGCAGTTCTTC; CDR3: CASSPHVEGGGGEQFF
V: TRBV18; D: TRBD2; J: TRBJ2-7; size: .; DNA: TGTGCCAGCTCACCAGGGAGACTAGCGTCCTACGAGCAGTACTTC; CDR3: CASSPGRLASYEQYF
V: TRBV7-2; D: .; J: TRBJ1-2; size: .; DNA: TGTGCCAGCAGCTTAAGCCGGGATCAAAACTATGGCTACACCTTC; CDR3: CASSLSRDQNYGYTF
V: TRBV29-1; D: TRBD1; J: TRBJ1-2; size: .; DNA: TGCAGCGTGGGACAGGAGATCTATGGCTACACCTTC; CDR3: CSVGQEIYGYTF
V: TRBV11-2; D: .; J: TRBJ1-2; size: .; DNA: TGTGCCAGCAGCTTAATTGGGGAGGACTATGGCTACACCTTC; CDR3: CASSLIGEDYGYTF
V: TRBV11-2; D: TRBD2; J: TRBJ2-3; size: .; DNA: TGTGCCAGCAGAAAAATTAGCGGGAGCGGTACAGATACGCAGTATTTT; CDR3: CASRKISGSGTDTQYF
V: TRBV11-2; D: TRBD2; J: TRBJ2-1; size: few; DNA: TGTGCCAGCAGCTTAGAACTTGGGACTAGCGGGAGCAAGTCCTACAATGAGCAGTTCTTC; CDR3: CASSLELGTSGSKSYNEQFF
V: TRBV2; D: TRBD2; J: TRBJ2-2; size: .; DNA: TGTGCCAGCAGTGAAGCGCTTCGCGGGAGGGCCGGGGAGCTGTTTTTT; CDR3: CASSEALRGRAGELFF
V: TRBV27; D: TRBD1; J: TRBJ1-2; size: .; DNA: TGTGCCAGCAGTTTAGCGGGGACAGGGAGGAAGGGCTACACCTTC; CDR3: CASSLAGTGRKGYTF
V: TRBV3-1/TRBV3-2; D: TRBD2; J: TRBJ2-1; size: .; DNA: TGTGCCAGCAGCCATTACACGGGACTAGCGGGAGGGGCCTCCTACAATGAGCAGTTCTTC; CDR3: CASSHYTGLAGGASYNEQFF
V: TRBV28; D: .; J: TRBJ1-2; size: .; DNA: TGTGCCAGCAGTTTAGCATCCGGACTGGGGGCGAATGGCTACACCTTC; CDR3: CASSLASGLGANGYTF
V: TRBV7-2; D: TRBD2; J: TRBJ2-1; size: .; DNA: TGTGCCAGCAGCTTAGTACTGCGGGGGACTTACAATGAGCAGTTCTTC; CDR3: CASSLVLRGTYNEQFF
V: TRBV19; D: .; J: TRBJ1-1; size: few; DNA: TGTGCCAGTATATCCGCGAATAGGCCCTGGGAGGCTTTCTTT; CDR3: CASISANRPWEAFF
V: TRBV7-9; D: .; J: TRBJ2-3; size: .; DNA: TGTGCCAGCAGCTTAACCAGGGCGGGCACAGATACGCAGTATTTT; CDR3: CASSLTRAGTDTQYF
V: TRBV15; D: .; J: TRBJ2-7; size: .; DNA: TGTGCCACCAGCAGAGATAGCAGGGGTTCGTACGAGCAGTACTTC; CDR3: CATSRDSRGSYEQYF
V: TRBV3-1/TRBV3-2; D: TRBD2; J: TRBJ2-2; size: .; DNA: TGTGCCAGCAGCCACTGGGACCTAGCGGGAGCGAACACCGGGGAGCTGTTTTTT; CDR3: CASSHWDLAGANTGELFF
V: TRBV5-6; D: .; J: TRBJ1-3; size: .; DNA: TGTGCCAGCACCCTAGGACAGATTGGAAACACCATATATTTT; CDR3: CASTLGQIGNTIYF
V: TRBV18; D: .; J: TRBJ1-4; size: few; DNA: TGTGCCAGCTCACCGCGGGGGGAAAAACTGTTTTTT; CDR3: CASSPRGEKLFF
V: TRBV30; D: .; J: TRBJ1-2; size: .; DNA: TGTGCCTGGAGTGATGTAGGGCGGCAGGGGTACACCTTC; CDR3: CAWSDVGRQGYTF
V: TRBV7-3; D: .; J: TRBJ1-2; size: .; DNA: TGTGCCAGCAGCTTAATCTCCAAGAACAATGGCTACACCTTC; CDR3: CASSLISKNNGYTF
V: TRBV3-1/TRBV3-2; D: .; J: TRBJ1-1; size: .; DNA: TGTGCCAGCAGCCAAGATAACAGGGCTAAAGGGGCTTTCTTT; CDR3: CASSQDNRAKGAFF
V: TRBV7-2; D: TRBD1; J: TRBJ1-1; size: .; DNA: TGTGCCAGCAGCTTAGGCAGGGGGCGAGGGAACACTGAAGCTTTCTTT; CDR3: CASSLGRGRGNTEAFF
V: TRBV5-4; D: TRBD1; J: TRBJ2-5; size: .; DNA: TGTGCCAGCAGCTCAAAGGACAGGGGGGAGACCCAGTACTTC; CDR3: CASSSKDRGETQYF
V: TRBV9; D: TRBD1; J: TRBJ1-1; size: .; DNA: TGTGCCAGCAGCCCGTCCGGGACAGGGGGGCCTGAAGCTTTCTTT; CDR3: CASSPSGTGGPEAFF
V: TRBV18; D: TRBD2; J: TRBJ2-1; size: .; DNA: TGTGCCAGCTCCCCACTAGCGTTTCACGTGGGGAATGAGCAGTTCTTC; CDR3: CASSPLAFHVGNEQFF
V: TRBV5-1; D: .; J: TRBJ1-1; size: .; DNA: TGCGCCAGCAGCTCGACAGGTTACACTGAAGCTTTCTTT; CDR3: CASSSTGYTEAFF
V: TRBV23-1; D: .; J: TRBJ2-3; size: .; DNA: TGCGCCAGCAGGATCAGGTTCGAGTATTTT; CDR3: CASRIRFEYF
V: TRBV7-6; D: TRBD1; J: TRBJ2-1; size: .; DNA: TGTGCCAGCAGCTTAACTAAGGGGACAGCTTACAATGAGCAGTTCTTC; CDR3: CASSLTKGTAYNEQFF
V: TRBV5-1; D: TRBD1; J: TRBJ1-1; size: .; DNA: TGCGCCAGCAGCTCGGGACAGCCCAACACTGAAGCTTTCTTT; CDR3: CASSSGQPNTEAFF
V: TRBV5-6; D: TRBD1; J: TRBJ1-2; size: .; DNA: TGTGCCAGCAGCTTGGGGGACAGATATAACTATGGCTACACCTTC; CDR3: CASSLGDRYNYGYTF
V: TRBV3-1/TRBV3-2; D: .; J: TRBJ1-1; size: .; DNA: TGTGCCAGCAGCCCCTCGACGGAGACAGGCGAAGCTTTCTTT; CDR3: CASSPSTETGEAFF